Listed here are 21 T cell receptor beta chains from one sample, sequenced in a study of OX40 agonist ivuxolimab in advanced cancers. Only in-frame clones appear in the TCRdb table, and some are missing; sequencing was by immunoSEQ multiplex PCR. The profile shows approximately 53,000 clones, approximately 95% of them singletons. Specimen: CD4+ or CD8+ T cells sorted from blood, collected in a trial of the OX40 agonist ivuxolimab. These receptor sequences come from an adult with an advanced solid tumor such as melanoma, head and neck, liver or kidney cancer.

The chain carries TRBV7-2 and TRBJ2-7; D is unclear. The CDR3 runs 14 residues. CDR1 and CDR2 (germline): SGHTA, FQGNSA. V lost 2 bases and J lost 3, with 11 bases in between. The CDR3 DNA reads TGTGCCAGCAGCTTAAGAGGTCAGGTCTACGAGCAGTACTTC. As protein: CASSLRGQVYEQYF.

This clone was counted between two and nine times. The chain employs TRBV9 and TRBJ1-5; D may be TRBD1 (5 bases). Germline-derived CDR1 and CDR2 are SGDLS and YYNGEE. V shed 6 bases and J shed 6 bases, with 16 bases lying between them. The length of the CDR3 is 14 residues. Written as DNA, the CDR3 is TGTGCCAGCAATGGCGGGGCTCGGGGTCAGCCCCAGCATTTT. Translating it yields CASNGGARGQPQHF.

In this sample, this clone turned up once. This chain links TRBV28 with TRBJ2-7; TRBD1 might be the D (5 bases). Germline-derived CDR1 and CDR2 are MDHEN and SYDVKM. The length of the CDR3 is 13 residues. Trimming cost V 7 bases and J 2 bases, with 12 bases left between them. CDR3 bases: TGTGCCAGCACCTCCTCAGGGACCTACGAGCAGTACTTC. It translates to CASTSSGTYEQYF.

This clone showed up just once. This chain connects TRBV19 to TRBJ2-4; D remains unclear. CDR3 size: 11 residues. Trimming stripped 4 bases from V and 10 bases from J, with 8 bases between. CDR1 and CDR2 from the germline V gene are LNHDA and SQIVND (reference sequence). The DNA for the CDR3 is TGTGCCAGTAGTACAACCCAAATTCAGTACTTC. Its translation: CASSTTQIQYF.

This rearrangement joins TRBV28 to TRBJ1-3; D is uncertain. CDR1 is MDHEN and CDR2 is SYDVKM in the germline V gene. With 3 bases removed from V and 0 bases from J, the gap between germline ends came to 6 bases. The CDR3 is 14 amino acids. The CDR3 sequence is CASSFGDSGNTIYF. The DNA of the CDR3 is TGTGCCAGCAGTTTTGGGGACTCTGGAAACACCATATATTTT. The full variable domain, completed using reference TRBV28 and TRBJ1-3, is DVKVTQSSRYLVKRTGEKVFLECVQDMDHENMFWYRQDPGLGLRLIYFSYDVKMKEKGDIPEGYSVSREKKERFSLILESASTNQTSMYLCASSFGDSGNTIYFGEGSWLTVV.

The rearrangement joins TRBV4-3 to TRBJ2-1; maybe TRBD1 (6 bases). Trimming took 3 bases from V and 5 from J, leaving 14 bases between them. The V gene's germline CDR1 is LGHNA and CDR2 YSLEER. The CDR3 spans 15 residues. CDR3 bases: TGCGCCAGCAGCCACTCGGGACACCAAAACAATGAGCAGTTCTTC. Amino acid sequence: CASSHSGHQNNEQFF.

The chain joins TRBV13 to TRBJ2-7, with TRBD1 matching over 10 bases. CDR1 and CDR2 (germline): PRHDT, FYEKMQ (reference sequence). V trimming: 3 bases; J trimming: 2 bases; junction bases outside the gene matches: 7. CDR3 length: 16 residues. CDR3 in DNA: TGTGCCAGCAGCTTCCGGGACAGGGGTGTAGCCTACGAGCAGTACTTC. Amino acid sequence: CASSFRDRGVAYEQYF.

This rearrangement joins TRBV19 to TRBJ1-2, with 9 bases that match TRBD1. The junction had 5 bases not matched to a gene; V was cut back by 7 bases and J by 8 bases. The CDR3 loop spans 12 amino acids. Germline V gives CDR1 LNHDA, CDR2 SQIVND (reference sequence). The CDR3 DNA follows: TGTGCCAGTAAGACAGGGGGAGAAGGCTACACCTTC. As protein: CASKTGGEGYTF.

The V call is TRBV30, the J call TRBJ1-1, with 11 bases aligning to TRBD1. The CDR3 runs to 13 residues. Germline CDR1 is GTSNPN and CDR2 is SVGIG (reference sequence). Unmatched junction bases numbered 10, after V lost 8 bases and J lost 8 bases. The CDR3 is CAGRDRGKAEAFF. CDR3 bases: TGTGCCGGACGGGACAGGGGGAAAGCCGAAGCTTTCTTT.

This chain joins TRBV27 and TRBJ2-1; unclear D gene. V lost 6 bases and J 5 bases, leaving 14 bases between the germline ends. The length of the CDR3 is 14 residues. Germline loops: CDR1 MNHEY, CDR2 SMNVEV (reference sequence). CDR3 amino acids: CASRRRTNNNEQFF. CDR3 in DNA: TGTGCCAGCAGGCGCCGGACCAACAACAATGAGCAGTTCTTC.

This chain's CDR3 is CASSLEGNWADTQYF. The CDR3 DNA reads TGCGCCAGCAGCTTGGAAGGGAATTGGGCAGATACGCAGTATTTT. The genes are TRBV5-1 and TRBJ2-3; D unclear. Germline CDR1 reads SGHRS; CDR2 reads YFSETQ. The CDR3 covers 15 residues. The V gene lost 0 bases and the J gene lost 4 bases, with 12 bases spanning the gap.

The chain employs TRBV6-5 and TRBJ2-7, with D tentatively TRBD1 (6 bases). Trimming shortened V by 6 bases and J by 3 bases, and 12 bases separated the two germline ends. This CDR3 is built from 13 residues. Germline V gene data show CDR1 as MNHEY and CDR2 as SVGAGI. CDR3 protein: CASRLGTLYEQYF. In DNA form, the CDR3 reads TGTGCCAGCAGGCTAGGGACACTCTACGAGCAGTACTTC.

The rearrangement uses TRBV29-1 and TRBJ1-2; D perhaps matches TRBD1 (6 bases). V was pared by 6 bases and J by 3 bases, with 11 bases between. The CDR3 totals 12 residues. CDR1 is SQVTM, CDR2 ANQGSEA, per germline. CDR3 DNA: TGCAGCGTAGAGACAGGAGACTATGGCTACACCTTC. This encodes CSVETGDYGYTF.

The chain recombines TRBV5-4 with TRBJ2-5, with D unresolved. Deletions cut 2 bases from V and 6 bases from J, with 5 bases between. Germline CDR1 reads SGHNT; CDR2 reads YYREEE (reference sequence). The CDR3 is made up of 11 amino acids. The CDR3 loop reads CASSFGQTQYF. The CDR3 nucleotides read TGTGCCAGCAGCTTTGGGCAGACCCAGTACTTC.

J is TRBJ2-3 and V is TRBV4-3; D unresolved. The CDR3 is 16 residues long. Germline CDR1 reads LGHNA; CDR2 reads YSLEER. V shed 0 bases and J shed 2 bases, with 12 bases lying between them. CDR3 sequence: CASSQDTSHLTDTQYF. DNA of the CDR3: TGCGCCAGCAGCCAAGATACGAGTCACCTCACAGATACGCAGTATTTT.

The V and J genes are TRBV9 and TRBJ1-1; D unresolved. This CDR3 is 15 amino acids long. Germline V gene lookup returns CDR1 SGDLS and CDR2 YYNGEE. The germline V and J ends were trimmed by 0 bases and 0 bases, with 9 bases remaining between them. CDR3 amino acids: CASSVDSALNTEAFF. CDR3 in DNA: TGTGCCAGCAGCGTAGATAGCGCATTGAACACTGAAGCTTTCTTT.

V is TRBV6-5 and J is TRBJ1-3; weak D call: TRBD1 (5 bases). The V and J ends lost 2 bases and 1 base respectively, with 6 bases between them. The V gene's germline CDR1 is MNHEY and CDR2 SVGAGI. The CDR3 is 14 amino acids. The CDR3 loop is CASSYGGSGNTIYF. The DNA for the CDR3 is TGTGCCAGCAGTTACGGGGGTTCTGGAAACACCATATATTTT.

The chain links TRBV28 to TRBJ1-1; 9 bases align to TRBD1. The CDR3 runs 12 residues. Trimming at V came to 4 bases and at J to 8 bases, leaving 2 bases not matched to a gene. The germline gives CDR1 MDHEN, CDR2 SYDVKM. DNA for the CDR3: TGTGCCAGCAGTTCAGGGACAGGGGAAGCTTTCTTT. Translated: CASSSGTGEAFF.

The chain employs TRBV6-1 and TRBJ2-4, with 7 bases lining up with TRBD1. The CDR3 has 12 residues. Trimming at V came to 8 bases and at J to 4 bases, leaving 2 bases not matched to a gene. Germline-derived CDR1 and CDR2 are MNHNS and SASEGT. Here the CDR3 reads CASRDSKNIQYF. The CDR3 coding sequence is TGTGCCAGCCGGGACAGTAAAAACATTCAGTACTTC.

The chain carries TRBV27 and TRBJ2-3; 7 nucleotides align to TRBD2. V gave up 0 bases and J gave up 1 base; unmatched junction bases: 7. The CDR3 runs 17 residues. CDR1 is MNHEY and CDR2 is SMNVEV in the germline V gene (reference sequence). The chain's CDR3 is CASSLSPWGGGTDTQYF. The CDR3 bases are TGTGCCAGCAGTTTATCCCCCTGGGGGGGAGGCACAGATACGCAGTATTTT.

The genes are TRBV7-6 and TRBJ2-1; 12 bases fit TRBD2. This CDR3 region has 16 residues. CDR1 and CDR2 (germline): SGHVS, FNYEAQ. Germline trimming cut 0 bases from V and 7 bases from J; bases unmatched to any gene: 4. DNA for the CDR3: TGTGCCAGCAGCTTAGCGGTGACTAGCGGGAGTAATGAGCAGTTCTTC. Translating it yields CASSLAVTSGSNEQFF.